Detailed here is one T cell receptor beta chain. Its specificity is not known. These data originate in a study of a mutant IDH1 vaccine in newly diagnosed glioma. Study at large: Treated patients had a mean age of about 44 years and a sex split that was about 62% male and roughly 40% female. Previous care, which was radiotherapy, temozolomide, or both, most often involved both.

Per germline, CDR1 DFQATT and CDR2 SNEGSKA (reference sequence). The CDR3 has 11 residues. The V end was cut by 5 bases, the J end by 6 bases, with 9 bases between. Time point defined: week 35, safety follow-up. What each vaccine dose contained was 300 ug of mutant IDH1 20-mer peptide, accompanied by topical imiquimod. Assay used: immunoSEQ multiplex PCR; TCRdb lists only in-frame clones, some missing. The profile shows some 30,000 clones, around 79% of them singletons. Sequenced material: PBMCs, taken from a glioma patient whose treatment included an IDH1 peptide vaccine. The source is a woman aged 25 to 39 with glioma. Some clones in this sample may be carry-over from other donors' samples. The rearrangement joins TRBV20-1 to TRBJ2-3; D unclear. This CDR3 reads CSALPADTQYF. In DNA form, the CDR3 reads TGCAGTGCTCTACCGGCTGATACGCAGTATTTT.